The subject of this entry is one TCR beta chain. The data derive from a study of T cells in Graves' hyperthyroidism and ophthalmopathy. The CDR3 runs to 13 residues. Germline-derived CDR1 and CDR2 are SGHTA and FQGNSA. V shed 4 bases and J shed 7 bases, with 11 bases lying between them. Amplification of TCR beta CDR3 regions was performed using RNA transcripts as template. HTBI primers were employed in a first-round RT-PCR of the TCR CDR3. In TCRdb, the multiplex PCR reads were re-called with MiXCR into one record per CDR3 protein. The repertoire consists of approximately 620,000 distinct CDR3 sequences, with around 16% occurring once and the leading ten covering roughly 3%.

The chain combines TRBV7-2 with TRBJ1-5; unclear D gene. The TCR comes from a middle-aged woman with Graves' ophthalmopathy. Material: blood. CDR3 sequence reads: CASSYRVEQPQHF. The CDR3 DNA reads TGTGCCAGCAGCTACCGGGTCGAGCAGCCCCAGCATTTT.